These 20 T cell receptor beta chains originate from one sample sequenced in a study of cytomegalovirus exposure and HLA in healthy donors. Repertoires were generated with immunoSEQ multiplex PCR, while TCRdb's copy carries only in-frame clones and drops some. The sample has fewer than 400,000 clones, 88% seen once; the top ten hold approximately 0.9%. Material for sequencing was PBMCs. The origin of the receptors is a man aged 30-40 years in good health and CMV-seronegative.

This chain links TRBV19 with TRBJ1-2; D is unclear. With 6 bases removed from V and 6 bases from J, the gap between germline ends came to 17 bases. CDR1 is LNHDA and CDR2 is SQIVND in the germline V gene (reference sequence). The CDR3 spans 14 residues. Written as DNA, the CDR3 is TGTGCCAGTAGGGACCCGGGGAGGTCGGATGGCTACACCTTC. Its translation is CASRDPGRSDGYTF.

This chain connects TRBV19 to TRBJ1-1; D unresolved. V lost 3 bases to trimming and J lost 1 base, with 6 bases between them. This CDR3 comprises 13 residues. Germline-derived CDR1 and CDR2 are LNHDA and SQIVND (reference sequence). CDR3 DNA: TGTGCCAGTAGTATGTCAGGGAACACTGAAGCTTTCTTT. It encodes CASSMSGNTEAFF.

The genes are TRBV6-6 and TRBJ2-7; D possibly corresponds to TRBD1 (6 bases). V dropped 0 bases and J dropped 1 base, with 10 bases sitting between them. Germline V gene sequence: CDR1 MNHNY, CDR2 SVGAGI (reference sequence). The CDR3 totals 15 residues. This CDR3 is CASSYSGAQSYEQYF. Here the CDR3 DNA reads TGTGCCAGCAGTTACTCGGGGGCGCAATCCTACGAGCAGTACTTC.

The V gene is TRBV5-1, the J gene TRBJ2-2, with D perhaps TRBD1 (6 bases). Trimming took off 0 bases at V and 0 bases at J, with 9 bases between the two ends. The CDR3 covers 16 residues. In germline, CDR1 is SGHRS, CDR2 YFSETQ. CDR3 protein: CASSLGTEANTGELFF. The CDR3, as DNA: TGCGCCAGCAGCTTGGGGACAGAAGCGAACACCGGGGAGCTGTTTTTT.

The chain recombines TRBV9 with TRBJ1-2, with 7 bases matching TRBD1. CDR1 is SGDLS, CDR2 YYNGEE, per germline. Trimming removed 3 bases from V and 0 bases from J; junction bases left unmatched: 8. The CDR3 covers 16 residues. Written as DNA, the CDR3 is TGTGCCAGCAGCGGGGATCAGGGGGAAGCTAACTATGGCTACACCTTC. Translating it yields CASSGDQGEANYGYTF.

Here the CDR3 DNA reads TGTGCCACCAGCAGAGAGGCAGGGATCTCCTACGAGCAGTACTTC. This encodes CATSREAGISYEQYF. V is TRBV15 and J is TRBJ2-7, with D possibly being TRBD1 (5 bases). This CDR3 has 15 residues. Germline V gene data show CDR1 as LNHNV and CDR2 as YYDKDF (reference sequence). V was pared by 0 bases and J by 0 bases, with 9 bases between.

The CDR3 nucleotides read TGTGCCAGCTCACAAACGGCCGGGACAGGGGGCACAGATACGCAGTATTTT. Protein product: CASSQTAGTGGTDTQYF. The genes are TRBV18 and TRBJ2-3; 10 nucleotides align to TRBD1. Germline V gene data show CDR1 as KGHSH and CDR2 as LQKENI. This CDR3 is 17 amino acids long. V lost 4 bases, J lost 1 base, and 8 bases stayed unmatched.

The CDR3 DNA sequence: TGCGCCAGCAGCGGGACTAGCGGGTTAGATACGCAGTATTTT. Translating it yields CASSGTSGLDTQYF. The chain has TRBV4-1 and TRBJ2-3; 12 bases match TRBD2. The CDR3 consists of 14 residues. Germline V gives CDR1 MGHRA, CDR2 YSYEKL. Trimming at V came to 5 bases and at J to 5 bases, leaving 2 bases not matched to a gene.

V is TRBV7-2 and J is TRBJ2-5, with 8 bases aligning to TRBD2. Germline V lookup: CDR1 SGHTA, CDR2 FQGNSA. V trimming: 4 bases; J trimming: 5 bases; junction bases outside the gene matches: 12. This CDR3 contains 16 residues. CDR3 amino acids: CASSSTGGGPRETQYF. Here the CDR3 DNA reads TGTGCCAGCAGCTCTACTGGCGGGGGGCCCCGTGAGACCCAGTACTTC. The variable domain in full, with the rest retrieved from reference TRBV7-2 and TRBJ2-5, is GAGVSQSPSNKVTEKGKDVELRCDPISGHTALYWYRQSLGQGLEFLIYFQGNSAPDKSGLPSDRFSAERTGGSVSTLTIQRTQQEDSAVYLCASSSTGGGPRETQYFGPGTRLLVL.

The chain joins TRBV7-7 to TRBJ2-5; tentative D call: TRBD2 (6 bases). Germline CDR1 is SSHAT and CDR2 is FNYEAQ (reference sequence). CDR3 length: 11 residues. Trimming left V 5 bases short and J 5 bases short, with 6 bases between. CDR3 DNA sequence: TGTGCCAGCAGCGCGGGGGAGACCCAGTACTTC. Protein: CASSAGETQYF.

Here the CDR3 reads CASSHETGGGNTIYF. CDR3 sequence (DNA): TGCGCCAGCAGCCACGAGACAGGGGGCGGAAACACCATATATTTT. The V gene is TRBV4-1, the J gene TRBJ1-3; TRBD1 agrees at 10 bases. The trim removed 3 bases at V and 4 bases at J, leaving 3 bases unmatched. This CDR3 has 15 residues. Looked up from germline, CDR1 is MGHRA and CDR2 is YSYEKL.

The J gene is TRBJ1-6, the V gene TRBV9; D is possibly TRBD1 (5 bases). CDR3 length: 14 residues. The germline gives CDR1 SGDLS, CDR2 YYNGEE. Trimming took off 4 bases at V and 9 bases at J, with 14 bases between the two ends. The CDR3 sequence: CASSPNQQASPLHF. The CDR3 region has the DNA TGTGCCAGCAGCCCGAACCAACAGGCTTCACCCCTCCACTTT.

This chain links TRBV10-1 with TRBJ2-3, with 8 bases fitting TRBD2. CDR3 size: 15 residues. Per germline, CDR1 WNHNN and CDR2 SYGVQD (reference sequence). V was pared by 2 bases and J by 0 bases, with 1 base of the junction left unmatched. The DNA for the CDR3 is TGCGCCAGCAGTGAGACTAGCGGTAGCACAGATACGCAGTATTTT. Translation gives CASSETSGSTDTQYF.

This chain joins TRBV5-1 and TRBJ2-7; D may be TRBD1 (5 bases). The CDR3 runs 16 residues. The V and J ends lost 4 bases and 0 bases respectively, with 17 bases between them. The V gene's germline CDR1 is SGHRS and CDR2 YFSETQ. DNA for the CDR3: TGCGCCAGCAGCCTGACCACAACAGGCTTCTCCTACGAGCAGTACTTC. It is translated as CASSLTTTGFSYEQYF.

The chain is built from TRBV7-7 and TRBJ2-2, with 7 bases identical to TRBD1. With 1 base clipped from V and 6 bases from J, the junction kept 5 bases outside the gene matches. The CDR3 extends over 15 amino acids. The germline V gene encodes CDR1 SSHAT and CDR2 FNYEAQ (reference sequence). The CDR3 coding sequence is TGTGCCAGCAGCTTAGTAACAGGGGTCCCCGGGGAGCTGTTTTTT. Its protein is CASSLVTGVPGELFF.

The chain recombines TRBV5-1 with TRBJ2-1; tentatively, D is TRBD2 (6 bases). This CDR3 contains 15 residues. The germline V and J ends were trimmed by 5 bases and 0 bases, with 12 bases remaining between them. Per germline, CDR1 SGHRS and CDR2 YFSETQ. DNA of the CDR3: TGCGCCAGCAGTCTGGCGGGGCCCTCCTACAATGAGCAGTTCTTC. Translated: CASSLAGPSYNEQFF.

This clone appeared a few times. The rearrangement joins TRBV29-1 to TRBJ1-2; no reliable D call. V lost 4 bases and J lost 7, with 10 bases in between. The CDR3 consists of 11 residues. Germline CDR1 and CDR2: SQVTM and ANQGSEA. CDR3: CSVGSRFGYTF. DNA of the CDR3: TGCAGCGTTGGGAGCCGCTTTGGCTACACCTTC.

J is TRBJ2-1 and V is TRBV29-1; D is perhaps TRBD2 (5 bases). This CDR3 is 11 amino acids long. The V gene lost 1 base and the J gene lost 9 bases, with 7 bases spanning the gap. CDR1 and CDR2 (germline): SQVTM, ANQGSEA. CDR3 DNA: TGCAGCGTTGAAGGGCGGGTTGAGCAGTTCTTC. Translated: CSVEGRVEQFF.

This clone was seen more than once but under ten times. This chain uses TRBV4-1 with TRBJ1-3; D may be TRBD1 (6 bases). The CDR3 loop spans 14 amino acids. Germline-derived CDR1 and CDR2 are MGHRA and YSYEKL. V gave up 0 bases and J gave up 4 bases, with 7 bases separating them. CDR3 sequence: CASSQDDRGNTIYF. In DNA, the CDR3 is TGCGCCAGCAGCCAAGATGACAGGGGAAACACCATATATTTT.

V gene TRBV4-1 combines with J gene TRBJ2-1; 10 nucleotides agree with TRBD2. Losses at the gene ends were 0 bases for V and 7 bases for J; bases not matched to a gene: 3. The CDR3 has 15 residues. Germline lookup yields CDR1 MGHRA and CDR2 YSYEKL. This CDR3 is CASSQDGLAANEQFF. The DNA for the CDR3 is TGCGCCAGCAGCCAAGATGGACTAGCGGCAAATGAGCAGTTCTTC.